What follows are 8 T cell receptor beta chains derived from one specimen sequenced in a study of OX40 agonist ivuxolimab in advanced cancers. The table came from immunoSEQ multiplex PCR; TCRdb's copy has only in-frame clones and leaves some out. The repertoire holds tens of thousands of clones, with 75% to 90% as singletons. Source: CD4+ or CD8+ T cells sorted from blood, taken in a trial of the OX40 agonist ivuxolimab. These receptors originate from an adult with an advanced solid tumor such as melanoma, head and neck, liver or kidney cancer.

This sequence joins TRBV4-3 and TRBJ1-5; TRBD1 matches at 11 bases. The V segment lost 4 bases and the J segment 6 bases; nucleotides outside the gene matches: 2. The CDR3 is 14 amino acids. Germline V gene data show CDR1 as LGHNA and CDR2 as YSLEER. The CDR3 DNA reads as TGCGCCAGCAGCCTCGGGACAGGGGGTCAGCCCCAGCATTTT. Translated, it gives CASSLGTGGQPQHF.

The V and J genes are TRBV19 and TRBJ1-1; tentative D call: TRBD1 (6 bases). The CDR3 totals 13 residues. V was shortened by 7 bases and J by 7 bases, with 16 bases between the two germline ends. Germline CDR1 and CDR2: LNHDA and SQIVND (reference sequence). CDR3 loop: CASTDWGASEAFF. The CDR3 coding sequence is TGTGCCAGTACTGACTGGGGGGCGAGTGAAGCTTTCTTT. The whole variable domain, filled in from reference TRBV19 and TRBJ1-1, reads DGGITQSPKYLFRKEGQNVTLSCEQNLNHDAMYWYRQDPGQGLRLIYYSQIVNDFQKGDIAEGYSVSREKKESFPLTVTSAQKNPTAFYLCASTDWGASEAFFGQGTRLTVV.

V and J are TRBV7-9 and TRBJ2-5; D is uncertain. CDR1 and CDR2 (germline): SEHNR, FQNEAQ (reference sequence). The CDR3 has 11 residues. The V end was cut by 4 bases, the J end by 0 bases, with 0 bases between. The CDR3 DNA reads as TGTGCCAGCAGCTACCAAGAGACCCAGTACTTC. This sequence encodes CASSYQETQYF.

This clone was seen once. The identical CDR3 is also encoded by other nucleotide sequences in the sample. V usage is TRBV27 and J usage is TRBJ2-2, with no clear D. This CDR3 comprises 13 residues. Germline V CDR1 and CDR2: MNHEY, SMNVEV (reference sequence). V lost 3 bases and J lost 1, with 3 bases in between. The CDR3 reads CASSFRNTGELFF. The CDR3 nucleotides read TGTGCCAGCAGTTTCCGGAACACCGGGGAGCTGTTTTTT.

Only a few counts were recorded for this clone. The genes are TRBV29-1 and TRBJ2-3, with 8 bases fitting TRBD2. J lost 4 bases, V lost 3 bases, and 6 bases had no gene match. The CDR3 runs 14 residues. CDR1 is SQVTM, CDR2 ANQGSEA, per germline. The CDR3: CSVEPGGPSDTQYF. CDR3 nucleotides: TGCAGCGTTGAGCCGGGAGGGCCGTCAGATACGCAGTATTTT.

This chain uses TRBV2 with TRBJ2-7, with 8 bases matching TRBD1. Germline V gene sequence: CDR1 SNHLY, CDR2 FYNNEI. J was trimmed by 7 bases and V by 2 bases; bases with no gene match: 10. CDR3 length: 15 amino acids. The CDR3 nucleotides read TGTGCCAGCAGTGAATTTGGACAGGGCCTACGGGAGCAGTACTTC. This sequence encodes CASSEFGQGLREQYF.

This sequence joins TRBV5-1 and TRBJ2-1, with D possibly being TRBD2 (6 bases). The CDR3 has 16 amino acids. Trimming left V 0 bases short and J 5 bases short, with 15 bases between. Germline CDR1 and CDR2: SGHRS and YFSETQ. The CDR3 coding sequence is TGCGCCAGCAGCTTGGCTGGAGGTTCGGGGGACAATGAGCAGTTCTTC. As protein: CASSLAGGSGDNEQFF.

Here the CDR3 reads CASSRDPGETQYF. The CDR3, as DNA: TGCGCCAGTTCCCGGGACCCCGGGGAGACCCAGTACTTC. The chain carries TRBV5-1 and TRBJ2-5, with D possibly called TRBD1 or TRBD2 (5 bases each). With 8 bases removed from V and 5 bases from J, the gap between germline ends came to 16 bases. This CDR3 is built from 13 residues. Germline CDR1 is SGHRS and CDR2 is YFSETQ.